The present TCR beta chain was sequenced within a study of neurological immune-mediated disorders. This CDR3 has 15 amino acids. About this clonotype: A clone one base away is much larger, so this may be a read error.

TCRdb re-analysed the 5' RACE reads in MiXCR, keeping a single row per CDR3 protein. Of 75,000 to 90,000 distinct CDR3 sequences listed, about 9.3% are singletons. Volunteers attending a blood bank in Maryland, USA, served as healthy controls. What was sequenced was PBMCs. V and J are TRBV12-3 or TRBV12-4 and TRBJ1-5; the D gene is possibly TRBD1 (5 bases). The clonotype was recovered from a man in his forties in good health. The CDR3: CVSSYVRDPNQPQHF. In DNA, the CDR3 is TGTGTCAGCAGTTATGTACGGGACCCTAATCAGCCCCAGCATTTT.